This T cell receptor beta chain was captured in a study of blood T cell repertoires in COVID-19. The protocol was immunoSEQ multiplex PCR, while the TCRdb copy is restricted to in-frame clones and leaves out a portion. The sample holds 200,000 to 250,000 clones, less than 90% seen once. Sequencing used PBMCs or T cells enriched from blood (not recorded which). The TCR originated in a woman aged 50 to 65 in a cohort exposed to, infected with or recovered from COVID-19 (not recorded which).

CDR3 in amino acids: CASSEVVASSGNTIYF. CDR3 bases: TGTGCCAGCAGTGAAGTGGTGGCTAGCTCTGGAAACACCATATATTTT. The chain carries TRBV2 and TRBJ1-3, with no clear D. Trimming cost V 1 base and J 0 bases, with 10 bases left between them. Germline V gene sequence: CDR1 SNHLY, CDR2 FYNNEI. This CDR3 has 16 residues.